The clone carrying this TCR beta chain was observed a handful of times. Its specificity is not known. The source of the sample is a study of T-cell reconstitution after alpha-beta-depleted transplantation in children. Findings of the study overall: T-cell counts and diversity at one year following transplant were attributed mainly to newly produced T cells. Diversity of TCRbeta at day 60 was high in some patients, arising from surviving recipient T cells and thymic progenitors. Several hundred expanded graft clones reportedly were the source of alpha-beta T cells about two months after transplant.

Researchers prepared the TCRbeta library using unique molecular identifiers, the study reports. MiXCR was run by TCRdb on the PCR reads, yielding one entry per CDR3 protein. The sample yields more than 200,000 distinct CDR3 sequences, under 30% seen once. CDR3 length equals 14 residues. The trim removed 2 bases at V and 5 bases at J, leaving 3 bases unmatched. The sequence was obtained from a female patient aged 2-9 years who had a stem cell transplant for congenital amegakaryocytic thrombocytopenia, so the T cells may come from the graft donor. The input for sequencing was PBMCs, mostly from graft donor cells, taken 360 days after TCRalphabeta/CD19-depleted stem cell transplant. The J gene is TRBJ2-7, the V gene TRBV12-3 or TRBV12-4; 10 nucleotides agree with TRBD2. DNA of the CDR3: TGTGCCAGCAGTTTACAACTAGCGGGGAACGAGCAGTACTTC. Amino acids: CASSLQLAGNEQYF.